These 23 T cell receptor beta chains were all obtained from the same sample, sequenced in a study of regulatory T cells in long-lasting Graves disease. Sequencing libraries for TCR beta were prepared with iRepertoire HTBI primers and Arm-PCR of CDR3 regions. TCRdb used MiXCR to reprocess the multiplex PCR reads, holding one entry per CDR3 protein. The data contain hundreds of thousands of distinct CDR3 sequences, over 12% of them seen just once; the ten biggest clones take up over 7.5%. As for time point: newly diagnosed GD, antithyroid drugs for less than 3 months. Making the TCR library involved RNA that had been extracted from PBMCs. These records were also assigned to another study, of T cells in Graves' hyperthyroidism and ophthalmopathy.

Sequencing was performed on peripheral blood mononuclear cells (PBMCs), taken at new diagnosis, from a patient treated with antithyroid drugs. The receptors shown here come from a woman aged 40 to 50 with Graves disease.

This clonotype was seen many times. The chain has TRBV6-2 or TRBV6-3 and TRBJ2-7; TRBD2 agrees at 10 bases. This CDR3 is built from 14 residues. Germline V gene data show CDR1 as MNHEY and CDR2 as SVGEGT. V was pared by 5 bases and J by 2 bases, with 3 bases of the junction left unmatched. The CDR3 DNA reads TGTGCCAGCAGTCGGACTAGCGGCCCCTACGAGCAGTACTTC. Translated, it gives CASSRTSGPYEQYF.

This clonotype has at least ten counts. The chain combines TRBV5-1 with TRBJ2-2; possibly TRBD1 for D (6 bases). This CDR3 has 13 amino acids. Trimming left V 4 bases short and J 11 bases short, with 15 bases between. Germline values: CDR1 SGHRS, CDR2 YFSETQ. CDR3 amino acids: CASSEGTRGELFF. Written as DNA, the CDR3 is TGCGCCAGCAGCGAAGGGACACGCGGAGAGCTGTTTTTT.

This clonotype was counted between two and nine times. The chain combines TRBV6-2 or TRBV6-3 with TRBJ1-2; no firm D call. The CDR3 length is 17 residues. Germline V CDR1 and CDR2: MNHEY, SVGEGT. The germline V and J ends were trimmed by 0 bases and 4 bases, with 18 bases remaining between them. CDR3 residues: CASSYSEGRGFRYGYTF. The CDR3 nucleotides are TGTGCCAGCAGTTACTCTGAAGGTCGGGGTTTTCGCTATGGCTACACCTTC.

This clonotype appeared many times. CDR3 bases: TGTGCCAGCAGCTTAGTTTGGTCGGGGGACTCCTACAATGAGCAGTTCTTC. Translating it yields CASSLVWSGDSYNEQFF. The V call is TRBV11-3, the J call TRBJ2-1; D might be TRBD2 (6 bases). The CDR3 is 17 amino acids. V shed 1 base and J shed 0 bases, with 13 bases lying between them. Germline CDR1 SGHNT, CDR2 YENEEA.

This clonotype was seen at least ten times. The chain links TRBV28 to TRBJ2-7; perhaps D is TRBD1 or TRBD2 (5 bases each). V lost 5 bases and J 3 bases, leaving 14 bases between the germline ends. The CDR3 runs to 14 residues. Germline CDR1 and CDR2: MDHEN and SYDVKM. CDR3 protein: CASSNRDGIYEQYF. The DNA of the CDR3 is TGTGCCAGCAGTAACCGGGACGGAATCTACGAGCAGTACTTC.

The table lists this clonotype with many counts. V usage is TRBV19 and J usage is TRBJ2-1, with D possibly called TRBD1 or TRBD2 (5 bases each). In germline, CDR1 is LNHDA, CDR2 SQIVND (reference sequence). The CDR3 runs 15 residues. Trimming removed 3 bases at V and 5 bases at J, with 14 bases between. CDR3 loop: CASSIGASQNNEQFF. The CDR3 nucleotides read TGTGCCAGTAGTATCGGGGCATCCCAAAACAATGAGCAGTTCTTC.

This clonotype has at least ten counts. This chain connects TRBV10-3 to TRBJ2-2, with 8 bases matching TRBD1. Looked up from germline, CDR1 is ENHRY and CDR2 is SYGVKD. Losses at the gene ends were 11 bases for V and 0 bases for J; bases not matched to a gene: 5. The CDR3 totals 14 residues. The CDR3 protein is CAARGQANTGELFF. CDR3 nucleotides: TGTGCCGCCAGGGGACAGGCGAACACCGGGGAGCTGTTTTTT.

This clonotype was recorded at least ten times. This chain links TRBV12-3 or TRBV12-4 with TRBJ1-1, with TRBD1 as a possible D gene (5 bases). The CDR3 length is 14 residues. The germline V and J ends were trimmed by 5 bases and 6 bases, with 16 bases remaining between them. This CDR3 is CASSPRKGRAEAFF. CDR3 DNA: TGTGCCAGCAGTCCACGAAAGGGGCGGGCTGAAGCTTTCTTT.

This chain connects TRBV20-1 to TRBJ1-1; TRBD1 agrees at 7 bases. Germline V gene data show CDR1 as DFQATT and CDR2 as SNEGSKA (reference sequence). The V and J ends lost 3 bases and 1 base, in that order; junction bases with no gene match: 11. The CDR3 is 16 residues long. The CDR3 protein is CSASRGSLFANTEAFF. CDR3 nucleotides: TGCAGTGCTAGCAGGGGGAGTCTATTTGCGAACACTGAAGCTTTCTTT.

The chain links TRBV7-8 to TRBJ2-3; TRBD1 agrees at 8 bases. This CDR3 comprises 16 residues. The germline gives CDR1 SGHVS, CDR2 FQNEAQ. Losses at the gene ends were 6 bases for V and 6 bases for J; bases not matched to a gene: 14. DNA of the CDR3: TGTGCCAGCAGGGCTCGTCGGACAGGGCCCTCCGATACGCAGTATTTT. Protein: CASRARRTGPSDTQYF. The complete variable domain, with remaining parts taken from reference TRBV7-8 and TRBJ2-3, reads GAGVSQSPRYKVAKRGQDVALRCDPISGHVSLFWYQQALGQGPEFLTYFQNEAQLDKSGLPSDRFFAERPEGSVSTLKIQRTQQEDSAVYLCASRARRTGPSDTQYFGPGTRLTVL.

In regard to this clonotype: A single base separates this from a much larger clone, so it may be a read error. The chain links TRBV12-3 or TRBV12-4 to TRBJ2-3; 10 bases match TRBD2. The CDR3 totals 17 residues. J gave up 4 bases and V 5 bases, and 12 bases lay outside the gene matches. The CDR3 protein is CASSDSLSGRPADTQYF. CDR3 nucleotides: TGTGCCAGCAGTGATTCCCTTAGCGGGAGGCCTGCAGATACGCAGTATTTT.

The sample holds many counts of this clonotype. The J gene is TRBJ2-1, the V gene TRBV12-3 or TRBV12-4, with TRBD2 matching 11 bases. Losses at the gene ends were 5 bases for V and 6 bases for J; bases not matched to a gene: 15. The CDR3 consists of 18 residues. The CDR3 DNA is TGTGCCAGCAGTCCCCGGGCTAGCGGGAGGATTATGGGCAATGAGCAGTTCTTC. This encodes CASSPRASGRIMGNEQFF.

This clonotype came up many times. This rearrangement joins TRBV5-5 to TRBJ2-7, with D possibly matching TRBD2 (6 bases). The CDR3 runs to 13 residues. CDR1 and CDR2 from the germline V gene are SGHKS and YYEKEE (reference sequence). Trimming left V 4 bases short and J 0 bases short, with 8 bases between. CDR3 amino acids: CASSHGSSYEQYF. The CDR3 region has the DNA TGTGCCAGCAGCCACGGGAGCTCCTACGAGCAGTACTTC.

This clonotype was detected ten times or more. This chain joins TRBV3-1 and TRBJ2-3; tentatively, D is TRBD2 (5 bases). Deletions cut 2 bases from V and 4 bases from J, with 16 bases between. This CDR3 is built from 16 residues. Germline V gene lookup returns CDR1 LGHDT and CDR2 YNNKEL (reference sequence). This CDR3 is CASSQPSWSLPDTQYF. The CDR3 DNA reads TGTGCCAGCAGCCAACCTAGCTGGTCCCTACCAGATACGCAGTATTTT.

As for this clonotype: An end of the junction differs from the germline gene, which may be a read error. The chain is built from TRBV2 and TRBJ2-1; possibly TRBD1 for D (6 bases). CDR1 is SNHLY and CDR2 is FYNNEI in the germline V gene. The CDR3 has 15 amino acids. The CDR3: CASSRDKASCNEQFF. In DNA form, the CDR3 reads TGTGCCAGTTCCCGGGACAAGGCATCCTGCAATGAGCAGTTCTTC.

This chain joins TRBV3-1 and TRBJ1-1, with a weak D call TRBD1 (5 bases). The length of the CDR3 is 16 residues. Between the trimmed V and J ends, which lost 0 bases and 1 base, there was a span of 12 bases. Germline lookup yields CDR1 LGHDT and CDR2 YNNKEL (reference sequence). This CDR3 is CASSQDRGSRNTEAFF. The CDR3 DNA is TGTGCCAGCAGCCAAGATCGGGGCAGTAGGAACACTGAAGCTTTCTTT.

Only a few counts were recorded for this clonotype. This chain joins TRBV3-1 and TRBJ2-7, with TRBD2 matching over 14 bases. This CDR3 comprises 16 residues. Germline CDR1 is LGHDT and CDR2 is YNNKEL (reference sequence). With V trimmed by 2 bases and J by 6 bases, 6 bases remained unmatched. This CDR3 reads CASSQSGTSGSSEQYF. For the CDR3, the DNA is TGTGCCAGCAGCCAATCCGGGACTAGCGGGAGTAGCGAGCAGTACTTC.

This clonotype was seen a few times. V gene TRBV5-1 combines with J gene TRBJ2-1, with TRBD2 identical over 7 bases. The CDR3 has 17 residues. Per germline, CDR1 SGHRS and CDR2 YFSETQ. J gave up 0 bases and V 4 bases, and 10 bases lay outside the gene matches. CDR3 DNA: TGCGCCAGCAGCCTCATCCACGGGGGGAGCTCCTACAATGAGCAGTTCTTC. Translated: CASSLIHGGSSYNEQFF.

This clonotype was observed a few times. The gene calls are TRBV5-1 and TRBJ1-1; a weak D match, TRBD1 (6 bases). Germline CDR1 is SGHRS and CDR2 is YFSETQ. The CDR3 totals 15 residues. V lost 4 bases and J lost 2, with 15 bases in between. CDR3 in amino acids: CASSPGVLSNTEAFF. DNA for the CDR3: TGCGCCAGCAGCCCAGGGGTCCTGAGCAACACTGAAGCTTTCTTT.

This clonotype was seen a handful of times. This sequence joins TRBV3-1 and TRBJ1-4; D remains ambiguous. CDR3 length: 18 residues. The V end lost 0 bases, the J end lost 0 bases, and 14 bases lay between the germline ends. CDR1 is LGHDT, CDR2 YNNKEL, per germline (reference sequence). CDR3 DNA: TGTGCCAGCAGCCAAGAAAGGGCCGCCCTCGCAACTAATGAAAAACTGTTTTTT. Protein product: CASSQERAALATNEKLFF.

The rearrangement uses TRBV20-1 and TRBJ2-7; 11 nucleotides match TRBD2. The CDR3 length is 16 residues. Trimming took 4 bases from V and 3 from J; bases not matched to a gene: 11. Per germline, CDR1 DFQATT and CDR2 SNEGSKA (reference sequence). The CDR3 DNA sequence: TGCAGTGCTACCCCCGGAACTAGCGGGAGATTCTACGAGCAGTACTTC. It is translated as CSATPGTSGRFYEQYF.

Many counts were recorded for this clonotype. The V gene is TRBV12-3 or TRBV12-4, the J gene TRBJ2-7, with 8 bases lining up with TRBD2. The CDR3 sequence is 15 residues long. J was trimmed by 3 bases and V by 5 bases; bases with no gene match: 9. CDR3 in DNA: TGTGCCAGCAGTCCGCTCCTAGGGACTAGCTACGAGCAGTACTTC. This translates into CASSPLLGTSYEQYF.

This clonotype was seen at least ten times. CDR3 in amino acids: CASSLGPRSTNTGELFF. CDR3 in DNA: TGTGCCAGCAGCTTAGGCCCCAGAAGCACGAACACCGGGGAGCTGTTTTTT. This sequence joins TRBV7-9 and TRBJ2-2; D is uncertain. Germline CDR1 is SEHNR and CDR2 is FQNEAQ (reference sequence). The CDR3 spans 17 residues. The V end was cut by 1 base, the J end by 0 bases, with 12 bases between.